This is a list of T cell receptor beta chains from one sample in a study of cytomegalovirus exposure and HLA in healthy donors. Method: immunoSEQ multiplex PCR; TCRdb's copy keeps in-frame clones and lacks some. The table has about 200,000 clones, 83% seen once; the top ten hold roughly 5.5%. Sequenced sample: PBMCs. The receptors shown here come from a young woman in good health and CMV-seronegative. CDR3s include the opening cysteine and the closing phenylalanine or tryptophan.

J gene | V gene | CDR3 protein
TRBJ1-2 | TRBV4-1 | CASSQAGTGRNYGYTF
TRBJ2-3 | TRBV27 | CASSQQGAQADTQYF
TRBJ2-7 | TRBV27 | CASSRPGRSSYEQYF
TRBJ2-2 | TRBV5-1 | CASSLDSENTGELFF
TRBJ1-2 | TRBV7-9 | CASSLAVNYGYTF
TRBJ2-3 | TRBV4-2 | CASSQEAGGPDTQYF
TRBJ2-7 | TRBV19 | CASSMGDEQYF
TRBJ2-3 | TRBV12-5 | CASGSRTDTQYF
TRBJ1-4 | TRBV5-6 | CASSSGTGVGKLFF
TRBJ1-4 | TRBV27 | CASKPGVDEKLFF
TRBJ2-2 | TRBV7-3 | CASSVNTGELFF
TRBJ2-1 | TRBV30 | CAWRGLAGLNSYNEQFF
TRBJ1-2 | TRBV10-3 | CAISSDLNYGYTF